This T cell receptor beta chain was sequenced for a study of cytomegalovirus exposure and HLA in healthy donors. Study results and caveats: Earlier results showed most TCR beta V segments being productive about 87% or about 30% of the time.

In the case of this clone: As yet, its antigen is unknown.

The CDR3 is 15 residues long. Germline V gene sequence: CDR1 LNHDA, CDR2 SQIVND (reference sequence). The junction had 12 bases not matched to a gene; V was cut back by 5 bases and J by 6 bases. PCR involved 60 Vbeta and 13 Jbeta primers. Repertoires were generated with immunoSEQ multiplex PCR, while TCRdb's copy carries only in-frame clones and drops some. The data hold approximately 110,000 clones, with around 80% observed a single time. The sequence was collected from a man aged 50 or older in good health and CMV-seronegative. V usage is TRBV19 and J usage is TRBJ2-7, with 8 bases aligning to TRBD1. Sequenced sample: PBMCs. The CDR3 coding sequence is TGTGCCAGTAGTCCCGGGACAGGACTCCCCTCCGAGCAGTACTTC. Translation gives CASSPGTGLPSEQYF.